A selection of T cell receptor beta chains follows, all from one sample in a study of T cell repertoires in cytomegalovirus infection. TCRdb re-called the reads with MiXCR, one entry per CDR3 protein. This sample carries about 140,000 distinct CDR3 sequences, 25% to 35% of them seen once, and the ten largest clones take about 56%. Their specific antigens are unknown. The specimen was CD8+ T cells from cultured PBMCs, collected from culture after CMV antigen stimulation. Every receptor here comes from a human donor in good health (CMV status not recorded). Some clones in this sample may be carry-over from other donors' samples. The CDR3 runs from the conserved cysteine through the conserved F or W. The D gene is left open where the match is weak. Clone sizes are given selectively: once, few, many, or a class where the clone is expanded.

j_gene	d_gene	v_gene	abundance	CDR3aa	CDR3nt
TRBJ1-1	NA	TRBV28	NA	CASSLASGVGNTEAFF	TGTGCCAGCAGTTTAGCCTCCGGGGTTGGGAACACTGAAGCTTTCTTT
TRBJ2-7	NA	TRBV5-4	few	CASSEGGSSYEQYF	TGTGCCAGCAGCGAGGGGGGGAGCTCCTACGAGCAGTACTTC
TRBJ2-7	NA	TRBV5-4	many	CASSLAYGSYEQYF	TGTGCCAGCAGCTTGGCCTACGGATCCTACGAGCAGTACTTC
TRBJ1-2	TRBD1	TRBV27	few	CASSPGGQSYGYTF	TGTGCCAGCTCCCCTGGGGGACAGAGCTATGGCTACACCTTC
TRBJ2-7	NA	TRBV5-4	NA	CASSLNLGEYEQYF	TGTGCCAGCAGCTTGAATCTAGGGGAATACGAGCAGTACTTC
TRBJ2-1	TRBD2	TRBV12-3/TRBV12-4	NA	CASILAGEQFF	TGTGCCAGCATCCTAGCGGGGGAGCAGTTCTTC
TRBJ1-4	TRBD1	TRBV28	NA	CASRPTGGGEKLFF	TGTGCCAGCAGGCCAACAGGGGGGGGTGAAAAACTGTTTTTT
TRBJ2-1	NA	TRBV7-9	NA	CASSLVGQGWSDNEQFF	TGTGCCAGCAGCTTAGTTGGTCAGGGTTGGTCTGACAATGAGCAGTTCTTC
TRBJ1-4	NA	TRBV7-2	few	CASSSQGQGTEKLFF	TGTGCCAGCAGCTCACAGGGTCAGGGAACTGAAAAACTGTTTTTT
TRBJ2-1	TRBD2	TRBV24-1	NA	CATSTPREDNEQFF	TGTGCCACCAGTACCCCGCGGGAGGACAATGAGCAGTTCTTC
TRBJ2-1	NA	TRBV6-5	many	CASSYGQAYNEQFF	TGTGCCAGCAGTTACGGGCAAGCCTACAATGAGCAGTTCTTC
TRBJ2-2	NA	TRBV24-1	many	CATSAQPSTGELFF	TGTGCCACCAGTGCCCAGCCGTCTACCGGGGAGCTGTTTTTT
TRBJ2-1	TRBD2	TRBV19	few	CASSTSGGGNNEQFF	TGTGCCAGTAGTACTAGCGGGGGGGGGAACAATGAGCAGTTCTTC
TRBJ2-2	NA	TRBV29-1	NA	CSVRFSGELFF	TGCAGCGTTCGTTTTTCCGGGGAGCTGTTTTTT
TRBJ2-3	NA	TRBV12-3/TRBV12-4	NA	CASSFLRGGTDTQYF	TGTGCCAGCAGTTTTTTGCGGGGAGGCACAGATACGCAGTATTTT
TRBJ1-2	NA	TRBV12-3/TRBV12-4	few	CASSLQGGGSQSYGYTF	TGTGCCAGTAGTTTACAGGGAGGGGGGTCACAGAGCTATGGCTACACCTTC
TRBJ1-6	NA	TRBV7-2	NA	CASSNRGLSPLHF	TGTGCCAGCAGCAATAGGGGGTTGTCACCCCTCCACTTT
TRBJ2-1	TRBD2	TRBV7-9	many	CASPAGNSDNEQFF	TGTGCCAGCCCAGCGGGGAATTCGGACAATGAGCAGTTCTTC
TRBJ2-7	NA	TRBV2	many	CASSDLGSSYEQYF	TGTGCCAGCAGTGACTTGGGGTCATCCTACGAGCAGTACTTC
TRBJ2-7	TRBD1	TRBV2	NA	CASRGSLGTGVYEQYF	TGTGCCAGCAGGGGATCCCTCGGGACAGGAGTCTACGAGCAGTACTTC
TRBJ1-1	NA	TRBV27	few	CASSLTEKGTEAFF	TGTGCCAGCAGTTTAACAGAAAAAGGTACTGAAGCTTTCTTT
TRBJ2-5	NA	TRBV7-9	many	CASSLNWGETQYF	TGTGCCAGCAGCTTAAATTGGGGAGAGACCCAGTACTTC